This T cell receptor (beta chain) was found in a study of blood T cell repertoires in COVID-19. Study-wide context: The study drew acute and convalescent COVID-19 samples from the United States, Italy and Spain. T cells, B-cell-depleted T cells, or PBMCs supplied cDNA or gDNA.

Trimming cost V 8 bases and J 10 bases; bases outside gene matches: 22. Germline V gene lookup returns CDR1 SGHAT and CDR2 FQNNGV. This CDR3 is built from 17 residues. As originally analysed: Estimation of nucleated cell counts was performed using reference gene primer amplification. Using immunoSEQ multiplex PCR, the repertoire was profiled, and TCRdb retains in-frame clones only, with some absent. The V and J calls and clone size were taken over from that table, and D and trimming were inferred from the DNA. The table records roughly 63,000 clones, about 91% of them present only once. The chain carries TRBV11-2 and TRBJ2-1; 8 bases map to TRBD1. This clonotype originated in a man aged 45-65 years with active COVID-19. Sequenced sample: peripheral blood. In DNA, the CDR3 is TGTGCCAGCTCCCCTTTCATTGGACAGGGAAGTTGGATAGAGCAGTTCTTC. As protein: CASSPFIGQGSWIEQFF.